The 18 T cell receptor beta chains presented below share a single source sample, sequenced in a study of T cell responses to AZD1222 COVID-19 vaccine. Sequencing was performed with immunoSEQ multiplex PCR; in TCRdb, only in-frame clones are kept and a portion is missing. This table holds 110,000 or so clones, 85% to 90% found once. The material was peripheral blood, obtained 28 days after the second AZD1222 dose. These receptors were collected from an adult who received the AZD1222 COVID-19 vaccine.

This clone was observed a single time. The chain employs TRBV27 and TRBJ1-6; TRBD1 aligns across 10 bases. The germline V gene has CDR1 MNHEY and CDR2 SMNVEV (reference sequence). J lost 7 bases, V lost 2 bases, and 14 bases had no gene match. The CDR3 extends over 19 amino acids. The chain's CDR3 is CASSLQSTGGLKPNSPLHF. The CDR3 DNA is TGTGCCAGCAGTTTACAATCGACAGGGGGCTTAAAGCCGAATTCACCCCTCCACTTT.

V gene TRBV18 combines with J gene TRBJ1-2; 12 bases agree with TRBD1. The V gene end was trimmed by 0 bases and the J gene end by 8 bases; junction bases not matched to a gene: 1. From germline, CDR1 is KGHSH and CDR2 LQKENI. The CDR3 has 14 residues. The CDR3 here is CASSPPGQGAGYTF. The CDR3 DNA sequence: TGTGCCAGCTCACCACCGGGACAGGGGGCGGGCTACACCTTC.

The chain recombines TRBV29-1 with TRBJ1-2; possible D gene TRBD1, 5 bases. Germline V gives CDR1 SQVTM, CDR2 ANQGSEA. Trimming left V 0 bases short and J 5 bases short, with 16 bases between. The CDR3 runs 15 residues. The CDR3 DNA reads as TGCAGCGTTGAAGACTGGATACAGGATTCATATGGCTACACCTTC. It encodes CSVEDWIQDSYGYTF. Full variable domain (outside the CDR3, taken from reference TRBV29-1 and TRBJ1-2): SAVISQKPSRDICQRGTSLTIQCQVDSQVTMMFWYRQQPGQSLTLIATANQGSEATYESGFVIDKFPISRPNLTFSTLTVSNMSPEDSSIYLCSVEDWIQDSYGYTFGSGTRLTVV.

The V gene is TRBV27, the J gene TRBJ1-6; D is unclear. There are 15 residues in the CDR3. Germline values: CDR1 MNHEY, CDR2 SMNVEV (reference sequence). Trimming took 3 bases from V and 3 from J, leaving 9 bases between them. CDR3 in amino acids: CASSFVQHYNSPLHF. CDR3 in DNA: TGTGCCAGCAGTTTTGTACAGCACTATAATTCACCCCTCCACTTT.

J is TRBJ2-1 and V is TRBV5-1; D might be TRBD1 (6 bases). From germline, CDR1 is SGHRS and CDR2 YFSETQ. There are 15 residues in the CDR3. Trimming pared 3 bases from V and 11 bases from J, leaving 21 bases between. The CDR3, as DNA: TGCGCCAGCAGCTCGGACAGAACTTTTACAATGAAGCAGTTCTTC. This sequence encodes CASSSDRTFTMKQFF.

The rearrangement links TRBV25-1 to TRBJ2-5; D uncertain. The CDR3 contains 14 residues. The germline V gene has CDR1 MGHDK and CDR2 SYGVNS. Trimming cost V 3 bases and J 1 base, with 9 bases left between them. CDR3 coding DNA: TGTGCCAGCAGTGAGTGGTCGATCCAAGAGACCCAGTACTTC. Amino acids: CASSEWSIQETQYF.

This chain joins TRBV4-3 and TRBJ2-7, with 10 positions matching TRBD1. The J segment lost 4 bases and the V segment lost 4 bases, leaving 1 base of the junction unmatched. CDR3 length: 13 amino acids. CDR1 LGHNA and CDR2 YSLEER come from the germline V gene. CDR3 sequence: CASSRDRGYEQYF. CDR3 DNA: TGCGCCAGCAGCCGGGACAGGGGATACGAGCAGTACTTC.

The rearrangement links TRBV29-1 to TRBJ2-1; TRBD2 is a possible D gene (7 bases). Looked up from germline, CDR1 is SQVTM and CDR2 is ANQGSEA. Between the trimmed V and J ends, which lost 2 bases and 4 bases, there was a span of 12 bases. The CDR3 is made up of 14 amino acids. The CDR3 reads CSVESRGAYNEQFF. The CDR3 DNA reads TGCAGCGTTGAAAGTCGGGGGGCTTACAATGAGCAGTTCTTC.

The DNA for the CDR3 is TGTGCCAGCAGTTCCACGACAGGGGTCCAGCCCCAGCATTTT. Translated: CASSSTTGVQPQHF. This rearrangement joins TRBV6-5 to TRBJ1-5, with 8 nucleotides matching TRBD1. This CDR3 spans 14 amino acids. V was pared by 4 bases and J by 7 bases, with 6 bases of the junction left unmatched. Germline assignment: CDR1 MNHEY and CDR2 SVGAGI.

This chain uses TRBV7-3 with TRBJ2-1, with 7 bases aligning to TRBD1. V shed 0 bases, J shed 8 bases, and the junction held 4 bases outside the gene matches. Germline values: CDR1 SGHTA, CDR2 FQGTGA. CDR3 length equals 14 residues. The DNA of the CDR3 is TGTGCCAGCAGCTTAACAGGGGGCGCTTATGAGCAGTTCTTC. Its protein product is CASSLTGGAYEQFF.

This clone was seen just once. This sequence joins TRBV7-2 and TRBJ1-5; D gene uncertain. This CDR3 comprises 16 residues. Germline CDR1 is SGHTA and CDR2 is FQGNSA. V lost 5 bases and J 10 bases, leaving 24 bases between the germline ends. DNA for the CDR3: TGTGCCAGCAGCCCACTGGCCCGGGGTTCGGGAGCTCCCCAGCATTTT. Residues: CASSPLARGSGAPQHF.

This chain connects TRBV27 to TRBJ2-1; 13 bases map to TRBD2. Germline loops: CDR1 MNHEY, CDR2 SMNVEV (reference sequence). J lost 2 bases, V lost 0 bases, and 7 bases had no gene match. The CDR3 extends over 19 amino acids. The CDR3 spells CASSLSLRTSGSTYNEQFF. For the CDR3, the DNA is TGTGCCAGCAGTTTATCGCTCCGGACTAGCGGGAGTACCTACAATGAGCAGTTCTTC.

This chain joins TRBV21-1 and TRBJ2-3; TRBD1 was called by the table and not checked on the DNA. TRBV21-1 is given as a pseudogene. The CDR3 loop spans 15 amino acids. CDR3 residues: CASSKKAGPPDTQYF. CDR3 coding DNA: TGTGCCAGCAGCAAAAAAGCAGGGCCGCCGGATACGCAGTATTTT.

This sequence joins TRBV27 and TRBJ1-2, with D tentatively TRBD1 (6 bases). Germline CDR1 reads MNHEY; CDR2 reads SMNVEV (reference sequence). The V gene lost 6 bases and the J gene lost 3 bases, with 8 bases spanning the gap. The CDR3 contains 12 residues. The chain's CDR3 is CASRQGHYGYTF. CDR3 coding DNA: TGTGCCAGCAGGCAGGGGCACTATGGCTACACCTTC.

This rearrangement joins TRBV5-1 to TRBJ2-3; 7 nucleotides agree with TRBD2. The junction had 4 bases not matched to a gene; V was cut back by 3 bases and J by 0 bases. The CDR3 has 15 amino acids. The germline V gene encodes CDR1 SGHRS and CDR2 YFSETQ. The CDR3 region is CASSSQRGSTDTQYF. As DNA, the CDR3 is TGCGCCAGCAGCTCCCAGCGGGGAAGCACAGATACGCAGTATTTT.

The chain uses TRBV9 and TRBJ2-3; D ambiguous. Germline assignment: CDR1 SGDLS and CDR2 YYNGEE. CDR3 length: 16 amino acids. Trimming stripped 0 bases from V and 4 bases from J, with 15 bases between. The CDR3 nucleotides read TGTGCCAGCAGCGTAGCTCCAGGCAGCAGCGCAGATACGCAGTATTTT. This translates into CASSVAPGSSADTQYF.

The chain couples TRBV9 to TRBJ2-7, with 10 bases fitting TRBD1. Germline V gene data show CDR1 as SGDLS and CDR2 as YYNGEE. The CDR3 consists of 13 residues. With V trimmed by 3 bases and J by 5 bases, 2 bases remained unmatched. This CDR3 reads CASSAGTGDEQYF. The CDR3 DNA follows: TGTGCCAGCAGCGCCGGGACAGGGGACGAGCAGTACTTC.

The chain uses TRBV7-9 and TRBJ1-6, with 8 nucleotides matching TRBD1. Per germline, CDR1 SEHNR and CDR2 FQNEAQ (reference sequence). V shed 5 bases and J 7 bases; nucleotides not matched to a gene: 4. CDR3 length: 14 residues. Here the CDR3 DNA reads TGTGCCAGCAGCATCGACAGGGGAAATTCACCCCTCCACTTT. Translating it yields CASSIDRGNSPLHF.